This paragraph reports one T cell receptor beta chain. This sample was included in a study of blood T cell repertoires in COVID-19. Study in general: There were acute and convalescent COVID-19 samples, and they came from the United States, Italy and Spain. PBMCs, B-cell-depleted T cells, or T cells provided the cDNA or gDNA that made up the material.

V was clipped by 4 bases and J by 1 base, with 15 bases between them. Germline CDR1 SGHDT, CDR2 YYEEEE. The CDR3 covers 16 residues. Profiled with immunoSEQ multiplex PCR; TCRdb holds only in-frame clones, not every one. This table has 150,000 to 200,000 clones, 70% to 90% appearing once. This sequence joins TRBV5-6 and TRBJ2-1, with D possibly being TRBD2 (6 bases). This receptor was obtained from a man aged 65-85 years with active or convalescent COVID-19. The sequenced sample was peripheral blood. The CDR3 bases are TGTGCCAGCAGCCGTAAGACTAGGAGGTCCTACAATGAGCAGTTCTTC. Translated: CASSRKTRRSYNEQFF.